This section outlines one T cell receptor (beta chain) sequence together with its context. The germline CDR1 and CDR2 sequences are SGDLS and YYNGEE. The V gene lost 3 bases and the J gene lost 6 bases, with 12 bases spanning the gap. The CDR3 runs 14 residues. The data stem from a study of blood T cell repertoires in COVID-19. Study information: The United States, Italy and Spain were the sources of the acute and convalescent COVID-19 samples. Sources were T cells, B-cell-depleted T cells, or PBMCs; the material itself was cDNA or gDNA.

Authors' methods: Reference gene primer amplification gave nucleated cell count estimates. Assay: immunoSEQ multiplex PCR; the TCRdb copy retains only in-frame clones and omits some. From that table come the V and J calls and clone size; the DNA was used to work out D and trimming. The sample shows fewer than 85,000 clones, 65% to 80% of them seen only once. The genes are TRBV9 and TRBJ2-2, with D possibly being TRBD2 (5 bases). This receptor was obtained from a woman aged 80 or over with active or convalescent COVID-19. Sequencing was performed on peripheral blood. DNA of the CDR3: TGTGCCAGCAGCGCTGGACTGTACGCCGGGGAGCTGTTTTTT. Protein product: CASSAGLYAGELFF.